This TCR beta chain appears in the sequencing data of a study of blood T cell repertoires in COVID-19. V was clipped by 5 bases and J by 3 bases; unmatched bases: 6. The CDR3 loop spans 14 amino acids. Germline values: CDR1 MNHEY, CDR2 SVGEGT. This table comes from immunoSEQ multiplex PCR, and its TCRdb copy is limited to in-frame clones, with some not included. The sample has some 250,000 clones; about 89% are singletons. The receptor comes from a man aged 35 to 55 who had recovered from COVID-19. Sequencing used PBMCs or T cells enriched from blood (not recorded which). V usage is TRBV6-2 or TRBV6-3 and J usage is TRBJ2-5; TRBD1 aligns across 7 bases. This chain's CDR3 is CASSNHRGEETQYF. CDR3 coding DNA: TGTGCCAGCAGTAACCACAGGGGTGAAGAGACCCAGTACTTC.